Listed below are T cell receptor beta chains from one sample, sequenced in a study of blood T cell repertoires in COVID-19. The method was immunoSEQ multiplex PCR; TCRdb's version includes in-frame clones alone and lacks a portion of them. Of approximately 220,000 clones listed, 88% are singletons. The material sequenced was PBMCs or T cells enriched from blood (not recorded which). These receptors were collected from a woman in her twenties or thirties who had recovered from COVID-19. CDR3s include the opening cysteine and the closing phenylalanine or tryptophan. The D gene is left open where the match is weak. Only part of the rows carry a size: once, few, many, or a class if the clone is expanded.

abundance	d_gene	v_gene	j_gene	CDR3aa	CDR3nt
NA	NA	TRBV27	TRBJ2-6	CASSPRSSGANVLTF	TGTGCCAGCAGTCCTCGGAGCTCTGGGGCCAACGTCCTGACTTTC
NA	NA	TRBV21-1	TRBJ2-3	CASSKGTSGGARDTQYF	TGTGCCAGCAGCAAAGGAACTAGCGGGGGGGCCCGGGATACGCAGTATTTT
NA	NA	TRBV12-3/TRBV12-4	TRBJ1-2	CASSLSRGYGYTF	TGTGCCAGCAGTCTCAGTAGGGGCTATGGCTACACCTTC
many	NA	TRBV4-2	TRBJ2-5	CASSQDYGLETQYF	TGTGCCAGCAGCCAAGATTATGGGCTGGAGACCCAGTACTTC
NA	TRBD2	TRBV15	TRBJ2-1	CATSRAARGAYNEQFF	TGTGCCACCAGCAGAGCTGCGCGGGGGGCCTACAATGAGCAGTTCTTC
NA	NA	TRBV9	TRBJ1-3	CASSVAYGSGNTIYF	TGTGCCAGCAGCGTAGCCTACGGCTCTGGAAACACCATATATTTT
NA	NA	TRBV28	TRBJ1-2	CASEADRHYGYTF	TGTGCCAGCGAAGCGGACCGCCACTATGGCTACACCTTC
NA	NA	TRBV5-4	TRBJ2-3	CASSSQADTQYF	TGTGCCAGCAGCAGTCAGGCAGATACGCAGTATTTT
NA	TRBD1	TRBV5-6	TRBJ1-6	CASSRDRNSPLHF	TGTGCCAGCAGTCGGGACAGAAATTCACCCCTCCACTTT
NA	NA	TRBV2	TRBJ1-3	CASRIDSGGNTIYF	TGTGCCAGCAGGATAGACAGTGGGGGAAACACCATATATTTT
NA	TRBD1	TRBV4-2	TRBJ1-3	CASSRNRGTGNTIYF	TGTGCCAGCAGCCGTAACAGGGGAACTGGAAACACCATATATTTT
NA	TRBD1	TRBV5-6	TRBJ2-7	CASSRTGSGYEQYF	TGTGCCAGCAGCCGGACAGGGAGTGGCTACGAGCAGTACTTC
NA	NA	TRBV13	TRBJ2-7	CASSLDNRAVDEQYF	TGTGCCAGCAGCTTAGATAACAGGGCGGTCGACGAGCAGTACTTC
NA	TRBD1	TRBV9	TRBJ1-3	CASSTQGIPSTIYF	TGTGCCAGCAGCACACAGGGGATTCCGTCCACTATATATTTT
NA	TRBD2	TRBV7-8	TRBJ2-1	CASSSRSGGWNEQFF	TGTGCCAGCAGCTCTCGTAGCGGGGGGTGGAATGAGCAGTTCTTC
once	NA	TRBV3-1/TRBV3-2	TRBJ2-7	CASSMGHEQYF	TGTGCCAGCAGTATGGGGCACGAGCAGTACTTC
few	NA	TRBV7-8	TRBJ2-2	CASSWEAKSFTGELFF	TGTGCCAGCAGCTGGGAGGCTAAGTCTTTCACCGGGGAGCTGTTTTTT
NA	TRBD1	TRBV7-3	TRBJ2-7	CASSSNGGQGVEQYF	TGTGCCAGCAGCTCCAACGGGGGACAGGGCGTCGAGCAGTACTTC
NA	TRBD1	TRBV7-3	TRBJ2-2	CASSPDRGPPGELFF	TGTGCCAGCAGCCCGGACAGGGGGCCTCCCGGGGAGCTGTTTTTT
NA	TRBD1	TRBV6-5	TRBJ1-6	CASNAGTVYNSPLHF	TGTGCCAGCAACGCCGGGACAGTTTATAATTCACCCCTCCACTTT
NA	NA	TRBV7-9	TRBJ1-2	CASSSTETGGYTF	TGTGCCAGCAGCAGTACTGAAACGGGTGGCTACACCTTC
NA	TRBD1	TRBV19	TRBJ1-1	CASSTHTGVTEAFF	TGTGCCAGTAGTACTCATACAGGGGTCACTGAAGCTTTCTTT
few	NA	TRBV6-2/TRBV6-3	TRBJ1-1	CASSYRPGYTEAFF	TGTGCCAGCAGTTACCGTCCAGGTTACACTGAAGCTTTCTTT
once	TRBD1	TRBV4-3	TRBJ1-2	CASSQRTGGYGYTF	TGCGCCAGCAGCCAACGGACAGGTGGCTATGGCTACACCTTC
NA	NA	TRBV7-9	TRBJ2-7	CASSLTGPDYEQYF	TGTGCCAGCAGCCTGACAGGCCCCGACTACGAGCAGTACTTC
NA	TRBD1	TRBV6-5	TRBJ2-2	CASSRGQGNTGELFF	TGTGCCAGCAGTCGGGGACAGGGGAACACCGGGGAGCTGTTTTTT
NA	TRBD2	TRBV7-2	TRBJ2-1	CASSSGLVGIEQFF	TGTGCCAGCAGCTCTGGACTAGTCGGTATTGAGCAGTTCTTC
few	NA	TRBV19	TRBJ1-6	CASATRRDSPLHF	TGTGCCAGTGCGACAAGGAGGGATTCACCCCTCCACTTT
NA	TRBD1	TRBV5-6	TRBJ1-2	CASSLPLPGQMSGYTF	TGTGCCAGCAGCTTGCCGCTCCCGGGACAGATGAGCGGCTACACCTTC
NA	TRBD1	TRBV6-2/TRBV6-3	TRBJ1-5	CASSYQTGGAQPQHF	TGTGCCAGCAGTTACCAGACAGGGGGGGCACAGCCCCAGCATTTT
NA	TRBD1	TRBV7-9	TRBJ2-7	CASSLEQGAHYEQYF	TGTGCCAGCAGCTTAGAGCAGGGGGCTCACTACGAGCAGTACTTC
NA	TRBD1	TRBV9	TRBJ1-3	CASSNRGGGNTIYF	TGTGCCAGCAGCAACAGGGGGGGAGGAAACACCATATATTTT
NA	TRBD2	TRBV7-9	TRBJ2-1	CASSQVLAGSNEQFF	TGTGCCAGCAGCCAAGTGCTAGCGGGGAGCAATGAGCAGTTCTTC
NA	TRBD1	TRBV6-5	TRBJ2-7	CASSYSSGTGAEQYF	TGTGCCAGCAGTTACAGTTCCGGGACAGGGGCCGAGCAGTACTTC
NA	NA	TRBV6-1	TRBJ2-7	CASSERAQGEQYF	TGTGCCAGCAGTGAGAGGGCCCAAGGCGAGCAGTACTTC
NA	NA	TRBV4-3	TRBJ1-1	CASSQRREMNTEAFF	TGCGCCAGCAGCCAACGACGGGAGATGAACACTGAAGCTTTCTTT
NA	TRBD1	TRBV10-3	TRBJ1-5	CAISGQDHQPQHF	TGTGCCATCAGCGGACAGGATCATCAGCCCCAGCATTTT
NA	NA	TRBV6-6	TRBJ2-3	CASRRVPSTDTQYF	TGTGCCAGCAGGAGGGTCCCTAGCACAGATACGCAGTATTTT
NA	TRBD1	TRBV6-5	TRBJ2-7	CASSYRDSPYEQYF	TGTGCCAGCAGTTACCGGGACAGCCCCTACGAGCAGTACTTC
NA	TRBD2	TRBV11-2	TRBJ2-5	CASSRTGTRIISNQETQYF	TGTGCCAGCAGTCGAACCGGGACTAGGATCATTTCGAACCAAGAGACCCAGTACTTC
NA	NA	TRBV7-8	TRBJ2-7	CASSLSGPGPYEQYF	TGTGCCAGCAGCTTAAGCGGCCCTGGGCCCTACGAGCAGTACTTC
NA	NA	TRBV19	TRBJ2-2	CAGGSGELFF	TGTGCCGGGGGGAGTGGGGAGCTGTTTTTT
NA	TRBD1	TRBV5-4	TRBJ2-1	CASSSWDRDEQFF	TGTGCCAGCAGCTCCTGGGACAGGGATGAGCAGTTCTTC
NA	NA	TRBV10-3	TRBJ2-1	CAISESGWGTKSEQFF	TGTGCCATCAGTGAGTCAGGCTGGGGGACAAAAAGCGAGCAGTTCTTC
NA	NA	TRBV5-1	TRBJ1-1	CASSSGGANTEAFF	TGCGCCAGCAGCAGTGGGGGGGCGAACACTGAAGCTTTCTTT
NA	TRBD1	TRBV15	TRBJ1-2	CATRPDRANYGYTF	TGTGCCACCAGACCCGACAGGGCAAACTATGGCTACACCTTC
NA	NA	TRBV12-3/TRBV12-4	TRBJ1-3	CASSLYSGNTIYF	TGTGCCAGCAGTTTATACTCTGGAAACACCATATATTTT
NA	TRBD1	TRBV5-4	TRBJ2-2	CASSQGTANTGELFF	TGTGCCAGCAGCCAGGGGACAGCCAACACCGGGGAGCTGTTTTTT
NA	TRBD2	TRBV19	TRBJ2-5	CASMQGGGETQYF	TGTGCCAGTATGCAGGGCGGGGGAGAGACCCAGTACTTC
NA	NA	TRBV2	TRBJ1-6	CASSEVTGYRLHF	TGTGCCAGCAGTGAAGTTACGGGTTATCGACTCCACTTT
many	TRBD1	TRBV29-1	TRBJ1-2	CSALTGVGYTF	TGCAGCGCTTTGACAGGGGTGGGCTACACCTTC
NA	NA	TRBV19	TRBJ1-3	CASSFRPDSFGNTIYF	TGTGCCAGTAGTTTCCGCCCCGACAGTTTTGGAAACACCATATATTTT
NA	NA	TRBV5-8	TRBJ2-7	CASSLDRRSDEQYF	TGTGCCAGCAGCTTGGACCGGAGGTCCGACGAGCAGTACTTC
NA	NA	TRBV4-2	TRBJ2-3	CASSQLATTSTDTQYF	TGTGCCAGCAGCCAGCTAGCGACTACTAGCACAGATACGCAGTATTTT
NA	TRBD2	TRBV7-9	TRBJ2-5	CASSPNARTSGGETQYF	TGTGCCAGCAGCCCCAACGCCCGGACTAGCGGGGGGGAGACCCAGTACTTC
NA	NA	TRBV9	TRBJ2-3	CASSQTGGGADTQYF	TGTGCCAGCAGCCAAACGGGGGGCGGGGCAGATACGCAGTATTTT
NA	NA	TRBV11-2	TRBJ1-2	CASSFGRDMNYGYTF	TGTGCCAGCAGCTTTGGCCGGGACATGAACTATGGCTACACCTTC